Each of the 18 T cell receptor beta chains below was sequenced from the same sample in a study of vaccination and CD4 T cells after COVID-19. At the Johns Hopkins FTIC core, DNA taken from cultured CD4+ T cells was sequenced by way of the Oncomine TCR Beta short-read assay. TCRdb itself ran the PCR reads through MiXCR, one entry per CDR3 protein. This sample yields nearly 15,000 distinct CDR3 sequences, of which about 48% are seen a single time; approximately 4% belongs to the top ten. Treatment noted: roughly 10-day PBMC culture with coronavirus spike peptide pools or control peptides (ViraFEST assay). What these receptors recognize is not known. The source was CD4+ T cells from blood, cultured in vitro, collected before SARS-CoV-2 vaccination. The receptors come from a human donor who had recovered from COVID-19.

This clonotype showed up just a few times. The chain has TRBV7-6 and TRBJ2-5; no clear D. Germline V gene lookup returns CDR1 SGHVS and CDR2 FNYEAQ. V dropped 4 bases and J dropped 5 bases, with 11 bases sitting between them. This CDR3 region has 13 residues. DNA for the CDR3: TGTGCCAGCAGCTCCTTGAAGACCGAGACCCAGTACTTC. Its protein product is CASSSLKTETQYF.

This rearrangement joins TRBV12-3 or TRBV12-4 to TRBJ1-1; a possible D gene is TRBD1 (6 bases). This CDR3 has 14 residues. V lost 6 bases, J lost 0 bases, and 11 bases lay in between. Here the CDR3 reads CASSPGHLNTEAFF. The CDR3 nucleotides read TGTGCCAGCAGCCCGGGACACCTGAACACTGAAGCTTTCTTT.

The rearrangement joins TRBV7-2 to TRBJ2-1; perhaps D is TRBD1 or TRBD2 (5 bases each). Germline V gene sequence: CDR1 SGHTA, CDR2 FQGNSA. The CDR3 length is 14 residues. Deletions cut 1 base from V and 9 bases from J, with 13 bases between. The CDR3 DNA reads TGTGCCAGCAGCTTAGGGACGGGACGGGTTGAGCAGTTCTTC. It yields the protein CASSLGTGRVEQFF.

The chain combines TRBV2 with TRBJ1-2; perhaps TRBD1 as D (6 bases). Germline V gene data show CDR1 as SNHLY and CDR2 as FYNNEI. The CDR3 length is 13 residues. The V gene lost 1 base and the J gene lost 8 bases, with 11 bases spanning the gap. DNA for the CDR3: TGTGCCAGCAGTGAAGATGCAGGGGCCGGCTACACCTTC. Protein product: CASSEDAGAGYTF.

The chain joins TRBV7-9 to TRBJ1-1; tentative D call: TRBD1 (6 bases). This CDR3 is built from 13 residues. Trimming cost V 5 bases and J 7 bases, with 14 bases left between them. Germline V gives CDR1 SEHNR, CDR2 FQNEAQ (reference sequence). CDR3 sequence (DNA): TGTGCCAGCAGCCCGACAGGCAACCTTGAAGCTTTCTTT. Translating it yields CASSPTGNLEAFF. The entire variable domain, with the rest obtained from reference TRBV7-9 and TRBJ1-1, is as follows: DTGVSQNPRHKITKRGQNVTFRCDPISEHNRLYWYRQTLGQGPEFLTYFQNEAQLEKSRLLSDRFSAERPKGSFSTLEIQRTEQGDSAMYLCASSPTGNLEAFFGQGTRLTVV.

CDR3 nucleotides: TGTGCCAGCAGCAAAGAAGGCAGGGAAGTTCGGCCCCAGCATTTT. Its translation: CASSKEGREVRPQHF. The rearrangement joins TRBV21-1 to TRBJ1-5; the table's D call, TRBD1, was not checked against the DNA. TRBV21-1 is labeled a pseudogene. CDR3 length: 15 amino acids.

This clonotype was recorded only once. This chain links TRBV19 with TRBJ1-1, with D unresolved. The V and J ends lost 0 bases and 0 bases respectively, with 5 bases between them. The CDR3 is 14 residues long. Per the germline V gene, CDR1 is LNHDA and CDR2 is SQIVND (reference sequence). CDR3: CASSIDGLNTEAFF. In DNA, the CDR3 is TGTGCCAGTAGTATAGACGGATTGAACACTGAAGCTTTCTTT.

This clonotype was picked up a small number of times. J is TRBJ1-6 and V is TRBV6-2 or TRBV6-3; D uncertain. V was pared by 6 bases and J by 8 bases, with 11 bases between. The germline gives CDR1 MNHEY, CDR2 SVGEGT. This CDR3 comprises 13 residues. CDR3 nucleotides: TGTGCCAGCAGGGTCTACGATGATTCACCCCTCCACTTT. This sequence encodes CASRVYDDSPLHF.

V is TRBV19 and J is TRBJ1-2; tentatively, D is TRBD1 (5 bases). Germline CDR1 LNHDA, CDR2 SQIVND (reference sequence). The CDR3 runs to 17 residues. Trimming shortened V by 8 bases and J by 3 bases, and 25 bases separated the two germline ends. The CDR3: CASGLYGDLGDYYGYTF. As DNA, the CDR3 is TGTGCCAGTGGATTATATGGGGACTTGGGGGACTACTATGGCTACACCTTC.

This clonotype has just a few counts. V and J are TRBV27 and TRBJ1-5; D is possibly TRBD1 (6 bases). The germline gives CDR1 MNHEY, CDR2 SMNVEV (reference sequence). V lost 5 bases, J lost 4 bases, and 12 bases lay in between. The CDR3 is 14 residues long. The DNA for the CDR3 is TGTGCCAGCAGTAACGGACAGCTGAATCAGCCCCAGCATTTT. Translation gives CASSNGQLNQPQHF.

The chain is built from TRBV10-3 and TRBJ1-1; possibly TRBD1 for D (5 bases). The V gene's germline CDR1 is ENHRY and CDR2 SYGVKD. V lost 6 bases, J lost 7 bases, and 15 bases lay in between. CDR3 length: 13 amino acids. The CDR3 spells CAISPTESNEAFF. The CDR3 DNA follows: TGTGCCATCAGCCCGACAGAGTCTAATGAAGCTTTCTTT.

This clonotype was counted a few times. The V gene is TRBV20-1, the J gene TRBJ2-3; tentatively, D is TRBD2 (5 bases). The CDR3 is 13 residues long. Germline-derived CDR1 and CDR2 are DFQATT and SNEGSKA (reference sequence). Trimming shortened V by 4 bases and J by 3 bases, and 11 bases separated the two germline ends. DNA for the CDR3: TGCAGTGCTACCAGCGGAAGAACAGATACGCAGTATTTT. As protein: CSATSGRTDTQYF.

This chain joins TRBV28 and TRBJ1-5; 8 nucleotides match TRBD1. The J segment lost 6 bases and the V segment lost 4 bases, leaving 8 bases of the junction unmatched. The CDR3 consists of 15 residues. Germline V gene lookup returns CDR1 MDHEN and CDR2 SYDVKM. Here the CDR3 reads CASSSGTGLFQPQHF. The CDR3 nucleotides are TGTGCCAGCAGTTCCGGGACAGGATTATTTCAGCCCCAGCATTTT.

This clonotype was seen only a few times. The chain carries TRBV20-1 and TRBJ1-2; tentative D call: TRBD1 (5 bases). The CDR3 covers 12 residues. V lost 3 bases and J 2 bases, leaving 7 bases between the germline ends. The germline gives CDR1 DFQATT, CDR2 SNEGSKA (reference sequence). CDR3 DNA: TGCAGTGCTAGTGGGGGAAACTATGGCTACACCTTC. Translating gives CSASGGNYGYTF.

V is TRBV19 and J is TRBJ2-2; perhaps TRBD2 as D (6 bases). The CDR3 spans 15 residues. Germline loops: CDR1 LNHDA, CDR2 SQIVND (reference sequence). Trimming removed 3 bases at V and 4 bases at J, with 12 bases between. The CDR3 nucleotides read TGTGCCAGTAGTATGTTTCGGGAGCTCACCGGGGAGCTGTTTTTT. It is translated as CASSMFRELTGELFF. Complete variable domain (other parts from reference TRBV19 and TRBJ2-2): DGGITQSPKYLFRKEGQNVTLSCEQNLNHDAMYWYRQDPGQGLRLIYYSQIVNDFQKGDIAEGYSVSREKKESFPLTVTSAQKNPTAFYLCASSMFRELTGELFFGEGSRLTVL.

This chain uses TRBV11-3 with TRBJ2-3, with D hard to call. This CDR3 spans 13 amino acids. The germline CDR1 and CDR2 sequences are SGHNT and YENEEA. The ends were cut back, 0 bases at V and 4 bases at J, with 5 bases in the middle. CDR3 in DNA: TGTGCCAGCAGCTTAGATCTCCCAGATACGCAGTATTTT. It is translated as CASSLDLPDTQYF.

The V gene is TRBV4-3, the J gene TRBJ1-6; D remains unclear. Trimming took off 4 bases at V and 5 bases at J, with 9 bases between the two ends. Germline V gene data show CDR1 as LGHNA and CDR2 as YSLEER. This CDR3 is 14 amino acids long. The CDR3 DNA reads as TGCGCCAGCAGCCCTAGATTGCATAATTCACCCCTCCACTTT. This translates into CASSPRLHNSPLHF.

The table lists this clonotype with a few counts. The V call is TRBV20-1, the J call TRBJ2-5; no reliable D call. This CDR3 comprises 15 residues. Trimming pared 0 bases from V and 5 bases from J, leaving 16 bases between. Germline V gene sequence: CDR1 DFQATT, CDR2 SNEGSKA (reference sequence). The CDR3 DNA sequence: TGCAGTGCTAGAGATCCTGAGCTAGAGTTGGAGACCCAGTACTTC. It specifies CSARDPELELETQYF.